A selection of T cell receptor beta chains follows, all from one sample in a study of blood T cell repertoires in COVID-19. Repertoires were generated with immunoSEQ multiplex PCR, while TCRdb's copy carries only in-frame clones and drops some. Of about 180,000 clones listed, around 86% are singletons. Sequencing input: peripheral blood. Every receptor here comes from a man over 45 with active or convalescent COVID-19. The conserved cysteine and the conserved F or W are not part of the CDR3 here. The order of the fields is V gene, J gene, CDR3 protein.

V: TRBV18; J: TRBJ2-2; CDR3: ASSPDSGTGELF
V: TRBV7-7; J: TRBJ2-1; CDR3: ASSIGTSGSGNEQF
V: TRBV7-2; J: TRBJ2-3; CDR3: ASRFDLKDTQY
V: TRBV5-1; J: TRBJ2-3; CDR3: ASSFSRPSTDTQY
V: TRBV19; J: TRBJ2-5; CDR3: ASRSEAGETQY
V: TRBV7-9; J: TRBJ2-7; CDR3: ASSHGWLAGSYEQY
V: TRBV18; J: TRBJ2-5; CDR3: ASSPPSQTQY
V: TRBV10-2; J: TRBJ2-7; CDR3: ASSAPEFGEQY
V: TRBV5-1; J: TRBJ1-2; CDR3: ASSLSARADGYT
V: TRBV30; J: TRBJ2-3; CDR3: AWSLRQGTDTQY
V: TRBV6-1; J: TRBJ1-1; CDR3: ASRERTLEAF
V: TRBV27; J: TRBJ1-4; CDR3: ASSSSPRGTNEKLF
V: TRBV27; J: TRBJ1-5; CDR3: ASSPRVNQPQH
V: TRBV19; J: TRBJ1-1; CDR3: ASIKGGTEAF
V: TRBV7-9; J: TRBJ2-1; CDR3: ASRPGGARYNEQF
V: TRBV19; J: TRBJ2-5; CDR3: ASSEPGQGRETQY